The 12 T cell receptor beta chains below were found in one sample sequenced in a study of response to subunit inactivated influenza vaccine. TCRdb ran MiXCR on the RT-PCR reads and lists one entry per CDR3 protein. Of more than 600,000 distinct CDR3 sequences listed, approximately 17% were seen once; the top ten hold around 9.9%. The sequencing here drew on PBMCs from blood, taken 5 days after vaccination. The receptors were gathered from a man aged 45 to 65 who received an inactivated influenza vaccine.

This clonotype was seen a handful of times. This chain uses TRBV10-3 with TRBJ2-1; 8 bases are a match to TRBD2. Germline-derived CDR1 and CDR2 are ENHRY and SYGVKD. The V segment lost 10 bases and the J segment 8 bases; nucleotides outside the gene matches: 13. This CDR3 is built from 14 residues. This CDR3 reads CATETGTSRDEQFF. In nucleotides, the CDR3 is TGTGCCACTGAAACCGGGACTAGTAGGGATGAGCAGTTCTTC.

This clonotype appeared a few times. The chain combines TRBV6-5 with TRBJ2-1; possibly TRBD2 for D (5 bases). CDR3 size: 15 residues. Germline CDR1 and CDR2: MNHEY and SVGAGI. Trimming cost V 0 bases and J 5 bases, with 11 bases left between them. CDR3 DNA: TGTGCCAGCAGTTACTCCCGCGGAGGCAACAATGAGCAGTTCTTC. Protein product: CASSYSRGGNNEQFF.

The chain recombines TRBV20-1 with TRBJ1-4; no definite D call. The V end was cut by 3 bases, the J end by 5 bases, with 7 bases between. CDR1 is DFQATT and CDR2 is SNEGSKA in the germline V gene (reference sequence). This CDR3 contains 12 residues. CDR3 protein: CSASGLNEKLFF. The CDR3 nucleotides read TGCAGTGCTAGTGGGCTCAATGAAAAACTGTTTTTT.

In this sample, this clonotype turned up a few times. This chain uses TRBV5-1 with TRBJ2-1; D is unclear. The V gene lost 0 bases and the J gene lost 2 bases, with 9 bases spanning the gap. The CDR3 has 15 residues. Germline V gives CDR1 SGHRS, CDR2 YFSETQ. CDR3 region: CASSLDSSPYNEQFF. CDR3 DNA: TGCGCCAGCAGCTTGGACAGCTCCCCCTACAATGAGCAGTTCTTC.

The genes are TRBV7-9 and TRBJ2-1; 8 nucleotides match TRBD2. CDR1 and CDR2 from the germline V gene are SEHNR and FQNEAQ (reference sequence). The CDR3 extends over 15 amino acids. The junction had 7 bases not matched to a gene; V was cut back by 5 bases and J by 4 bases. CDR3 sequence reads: CASSRGGYKYNEQFF. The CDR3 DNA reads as TGTGCCAGCAGCCGGGGGGGGTATAAATACAATGAGCAGTTCTTC.

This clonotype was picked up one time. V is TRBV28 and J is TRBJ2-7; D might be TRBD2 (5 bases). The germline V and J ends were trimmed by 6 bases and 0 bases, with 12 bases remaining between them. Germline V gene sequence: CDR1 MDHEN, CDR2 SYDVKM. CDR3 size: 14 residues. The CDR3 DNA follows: TGTGCCAGCAGATCGGGCGGGTACTCCTACGAGCAGTACTTC. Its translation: CASRSGGYSYEQYF.

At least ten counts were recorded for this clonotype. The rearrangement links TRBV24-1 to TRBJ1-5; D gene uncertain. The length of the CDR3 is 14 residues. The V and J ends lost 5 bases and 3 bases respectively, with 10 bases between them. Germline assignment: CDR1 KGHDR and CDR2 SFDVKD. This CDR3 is CATSGDGTNQPQHF. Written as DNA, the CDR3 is TGTGCCACCAGTGGTGACGGTACCAATCAGCCCCAGCATTTT.

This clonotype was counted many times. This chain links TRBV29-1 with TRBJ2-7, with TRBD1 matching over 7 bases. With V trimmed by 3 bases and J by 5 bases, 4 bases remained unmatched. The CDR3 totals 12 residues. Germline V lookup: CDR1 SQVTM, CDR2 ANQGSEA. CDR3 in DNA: TGCAGCGTTGATCAAGGGGGCCACGAGCAGTACTTC. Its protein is CSVDQGGHEQYF.

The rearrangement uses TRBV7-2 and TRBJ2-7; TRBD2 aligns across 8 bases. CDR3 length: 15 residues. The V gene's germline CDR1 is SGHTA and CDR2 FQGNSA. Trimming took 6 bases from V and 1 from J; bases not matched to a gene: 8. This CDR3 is CASSFSGTPSYEQYF. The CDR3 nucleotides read TGTGCCAGCAGTTTTAGCGGGACTCCTTCCTACGAGCAGTACTTC.

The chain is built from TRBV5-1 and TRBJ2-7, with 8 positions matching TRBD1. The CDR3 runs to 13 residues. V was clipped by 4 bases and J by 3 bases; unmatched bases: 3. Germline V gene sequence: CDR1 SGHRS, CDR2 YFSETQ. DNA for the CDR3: TGCGCCAGCAGCACCACAGGGGGCTACGAGCAGTACTTC. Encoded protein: CASSTTGGYEQYF.

CDR3 nucleotides: TGCGCCAGCAGCCCGGGACAGGGGGCCTGGTCACCCCTCCACTTT. The encoded protein is CASSPGQGAWSPLHF. This sequence joins TRBV5-1 and TRBJ1-6; 12 nucleotides match TRBD1. V lost 4 bases to trimming and J lost 10 bases; unmatched junction nucleotides: 6. The length of the CDR3 is 15 residues. Germline values: CDR1 SGHRS, CDR2 YFSETQ. Variable domain in full (rest from reference TRBV5-1 and TRBJ1-6): KAGVTQTPRYLIKTRGQQVTLSCSPISGHRSVSWYQQTPGQGLQFLFEYFSETQRNKGNFPGRFSGRQFSNSRSEMNVSTLELGDSALYLCASSPGQGAWSPLHFGNGTRLTVT.

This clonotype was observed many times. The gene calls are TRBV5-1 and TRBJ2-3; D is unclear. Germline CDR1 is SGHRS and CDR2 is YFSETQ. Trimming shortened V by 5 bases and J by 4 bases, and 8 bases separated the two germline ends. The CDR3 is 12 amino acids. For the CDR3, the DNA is TGCGCCAGCAGTGGAGTTTCAGATACGCAGTATTTT. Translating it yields CASSGVSDTQYF. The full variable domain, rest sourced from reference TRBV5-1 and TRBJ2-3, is KAGVTQTPRYLIKTRGQQVTLSCSPISGHRSVSWYQQTPGQGLQFLFEYFSETQRNKGNFPGRFSGRQFSNSRSEMNVSTLELGDSALYLCASSGVSDTQYFGPGTRLTVL.